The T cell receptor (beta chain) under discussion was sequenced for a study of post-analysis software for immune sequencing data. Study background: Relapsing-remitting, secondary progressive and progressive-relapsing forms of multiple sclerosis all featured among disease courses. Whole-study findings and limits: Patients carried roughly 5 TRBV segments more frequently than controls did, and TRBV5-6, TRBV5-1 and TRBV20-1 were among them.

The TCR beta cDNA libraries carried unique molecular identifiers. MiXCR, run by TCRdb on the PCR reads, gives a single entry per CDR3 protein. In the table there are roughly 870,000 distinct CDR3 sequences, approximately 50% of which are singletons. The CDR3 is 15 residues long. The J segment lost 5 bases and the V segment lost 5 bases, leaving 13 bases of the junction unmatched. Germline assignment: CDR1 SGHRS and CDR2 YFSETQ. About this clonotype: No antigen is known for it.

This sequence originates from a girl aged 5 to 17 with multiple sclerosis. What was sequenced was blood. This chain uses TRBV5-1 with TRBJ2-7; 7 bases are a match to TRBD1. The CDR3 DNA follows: TGCGCCAGCAGTCCCGAAACAGGGGTCCACAACGAGCAGTACTTC. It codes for CASSPETGVHNEQYF.